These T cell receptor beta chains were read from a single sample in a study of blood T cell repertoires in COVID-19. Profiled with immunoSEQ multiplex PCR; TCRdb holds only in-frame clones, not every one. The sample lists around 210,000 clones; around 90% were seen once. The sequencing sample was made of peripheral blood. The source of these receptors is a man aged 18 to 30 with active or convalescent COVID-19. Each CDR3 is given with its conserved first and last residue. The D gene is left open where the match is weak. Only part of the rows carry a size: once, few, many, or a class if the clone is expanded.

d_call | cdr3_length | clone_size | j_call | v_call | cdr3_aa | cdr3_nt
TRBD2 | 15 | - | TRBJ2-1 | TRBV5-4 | CASNLAGQLYDEQFF | TGTGCCAGCAACTTAGCGGGGCAGTTGTACGATGAGCAGTTCTTC
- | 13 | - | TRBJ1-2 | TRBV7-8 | CASSPTGLYGYTF | TGTGCCAGCAGCCCGACAGGCCTCTATGGCTACACCTTC
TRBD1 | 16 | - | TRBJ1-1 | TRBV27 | CASSFGTGNMNTEAFF | TGTGCCAGCAGTTTCGGGACAGGGAATATGAACACTGAAGCTTTCTTT
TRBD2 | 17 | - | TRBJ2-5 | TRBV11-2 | CASSRSAGGVLQETQYF | TGTGCCAGCAGCCGTTCTGCGGGGGGCGTTCTCCAAGAGACCCAGTACTTC
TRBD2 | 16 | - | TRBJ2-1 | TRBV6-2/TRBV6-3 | CASSYRGTSPYNEQFF | TGTGCCAGCAGTTACCGTGGGACTAGCCCCTACAATGAGCAGTTCTTC
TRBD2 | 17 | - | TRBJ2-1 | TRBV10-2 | CASSAMAAGVRGNEQFF | TGCGCCAGCAGCGCCATGGCGGCGGGAGTCCGAGGGAATGAGCAGTTCTTC
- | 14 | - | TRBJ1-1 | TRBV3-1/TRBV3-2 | CASSQRQGGLFAFF | TGTGCCAGCAGCCAAAGGCAGGGTGGGTTGTTTGCTTTCTTT
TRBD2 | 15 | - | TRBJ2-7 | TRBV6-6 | CASRLTSGSSYEQYF | TGTGCCAGCAGACTGACTAGCGGGAGTTCCTACGAGCAGTACTTC
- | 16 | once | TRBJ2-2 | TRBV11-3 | CASSPSDKRDTGELFF | TGTGCCAGCAGCCCATCGGACAAGAGAGACACCGGGGAGCTGTTTTTT
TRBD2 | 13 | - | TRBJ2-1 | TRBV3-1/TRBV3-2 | CAGPGEGHNEQFF | TGTGCCGGACCGGGGGAGGGTCACAATGAGCAGTTCTTC
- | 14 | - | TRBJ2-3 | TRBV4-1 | CASSLSWGADTQYF | TGCGCCAGCAGCCTAAGCTGGGGGGCAGATACGCAGTATTTT
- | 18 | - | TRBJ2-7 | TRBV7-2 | CASSPGFRSAGVTYEQYF | TGTGCCAGCAGCCCAGGATTTCGGTCAGCGGGCGTAACCTACGAGCAGTACTTC
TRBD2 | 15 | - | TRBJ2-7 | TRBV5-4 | CASSLGLAGAHEQYF | TGTGCCAGCAGCTTGGGGTTAGCGGGAGCCCACGAGCAGTACTTC
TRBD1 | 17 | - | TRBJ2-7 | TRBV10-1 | CASSDGQGLLGPYEQYF | TGCGCCAGCAGTGACGGACAGGGATTATTGGGTCCCTACGAGCAGTACTTC
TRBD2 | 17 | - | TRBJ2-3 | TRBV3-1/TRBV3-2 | CASSQGAGLSGTDTQYF | TGTGCCAGCAGCCAAGGGGCGGGACTATCTGGCACAGATACGCAGTATTTT
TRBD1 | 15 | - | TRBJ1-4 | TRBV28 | CASRLVGQPPEKLFF | TGTGCCAGCAGGTTGGTGGGACAGCCACCGGAAAAACTGTTTTTT
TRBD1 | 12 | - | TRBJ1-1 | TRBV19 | CASTPGGPEAFF | TGTGCCAGTACTCCAGGGGGGCCTGAAGCTTTCTTT
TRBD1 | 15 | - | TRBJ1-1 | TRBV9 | CASSVAGTGKEEAFF | TGTGCCAGCAGCGTAGCGGGGACAGGGAAAGAGGAAGCTTTCTTT
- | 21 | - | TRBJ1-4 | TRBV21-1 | CASRQELVGATGPATNEKLFF | TGTGCCAGCCGCCAGGAATTAGTGGGCGCCACTGGGCCAGCAACTAATGAAAAACTGTTTTTT
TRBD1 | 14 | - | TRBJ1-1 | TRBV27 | CASSLQGLNTEAFF | TGTGCCAGCAGTCTACAGGGGCTGAACACTGAAGCTTTCTTT
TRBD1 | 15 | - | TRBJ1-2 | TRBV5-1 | CASSSPGQSNYGYTF | TGCGCCAGCAGCTCCCCGGGACAGTCAAACTATGGCTACACCTTC
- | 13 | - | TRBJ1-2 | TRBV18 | CASSPEGSYGYTF | TGTGCCAGCTCACCAGAGGGTTCCTATGGCTACACCTTC
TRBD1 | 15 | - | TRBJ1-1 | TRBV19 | CASNLRTGRWTEAFF | TGTGCCAGTAACCTCAGGACAGGACGTTGGACTGAAGCTTTCTTT
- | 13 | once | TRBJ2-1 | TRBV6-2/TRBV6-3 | CASSWGQYNEQFF | TGTGCCAGCAGTTGGGGACAATACAATGAGCAGTTCTTC
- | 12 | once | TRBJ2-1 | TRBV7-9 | CASSLNNVEQFF | TGTGCCAGCAGCTTAAATAATGTTGAGCAGTTCTTC
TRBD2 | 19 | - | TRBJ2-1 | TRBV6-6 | CASSSRRPGLAGLAYEQFF | TGTGCCAGCAGCTCCCGCCGACCGGGACTAGCGGGATTGGCGTATGAGCAGTTCTTC
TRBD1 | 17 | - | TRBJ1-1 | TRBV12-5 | CASGLLGQGDMNTEAFF | TGTGCTAGTGGTTTGCTGGGACAGGGGGACATGAACACTGAAGCTTTCTTT
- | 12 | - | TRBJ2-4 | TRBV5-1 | CASSHEGNIQYF | TGCGCCAGCAGCCATGAGGGAAACATTCAGTACTTC
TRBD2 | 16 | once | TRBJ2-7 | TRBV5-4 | CASSLGGLAGGYEQYF | TGTGCCAGCAGCTTGGGGGGACTAGCGGGAGGCTACGAGCAGTACTTC
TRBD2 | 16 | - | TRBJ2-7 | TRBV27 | CASSLLSRGTFYEQYF | TGTGCCAGCAGTTTATTGTCGCGGGGGACGTTCTACGAGCAGTACTTC
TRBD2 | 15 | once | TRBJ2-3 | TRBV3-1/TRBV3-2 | CASSQDPWGGPTQYF | TGTGCCAGCAGCCAAGACCCCTGGGGAGGGCCCACGCAGTATTTT
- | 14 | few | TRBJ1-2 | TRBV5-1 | CASSLQNSNYGYTF | TGCGCCAGCAGCTTGCAGAATTCGAACTATGGCTACACCTTC
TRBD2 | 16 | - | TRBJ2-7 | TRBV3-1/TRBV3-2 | CASSQGTSGRLREQYF | TGTGCCAGCAGCCAGGGGACTAGCGGGAGGCTGCGCGAGCAGTACTTC
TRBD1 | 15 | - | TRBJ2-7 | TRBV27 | CASSSRQGLSYEQYF | TGTGCCAGCAGTTCTAGACAGGGCCTGTCCTACGAGCAGTACTTC
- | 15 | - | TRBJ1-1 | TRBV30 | CAWTPAGDTNTEAFF | TGTGCCTGGACCCCGGCGGGGGACACGAACACTGAAGCTTTCTTT
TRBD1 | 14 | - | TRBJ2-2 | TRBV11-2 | CASSRQGGGGELFF | TGTGCCAGCAGCCGACAGGGGGGTGGCGGGGAGCTGTTTTTT
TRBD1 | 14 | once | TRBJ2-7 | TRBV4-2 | CASSRGTGDYEQYF | TGTGCCAGCAGCCGGGGGACAGGGGACTACGAGCAGTACTTC
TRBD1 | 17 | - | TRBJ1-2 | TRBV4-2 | CASSQERRDRVRYGYTF | TGTGCCAGCAGCCAAGAGAGGCGGGACAGGGTACGGTATGGCTACACCTTC
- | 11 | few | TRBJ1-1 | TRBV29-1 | CSASENTEAFF | TGCAGCGCGTCAGAGAACACTGAAGCTTTCTTT
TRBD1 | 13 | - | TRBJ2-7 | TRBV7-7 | CASSPGQGGEQYF | TGTGCCAGCAGCCCAGGACAGGGGGGCGAGCAGTACTTC
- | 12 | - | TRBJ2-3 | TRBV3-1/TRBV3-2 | CASSLQGDTQYF | TGTGCCAGCAGCCTTCAGGGAGATACGCAGTATTTT
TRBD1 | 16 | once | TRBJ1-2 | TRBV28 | CASSYRGRLGPYGYTF | TGTGCCAGCAGTTACAGGGGGCGCTTAGGGCCCTATGGCTACACCTTC
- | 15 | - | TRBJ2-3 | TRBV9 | CASSVVADRTDTQYF | TGTGCCAGCAGCGTAGTGGCTGATCGCACAGATACGCAGTATTTT
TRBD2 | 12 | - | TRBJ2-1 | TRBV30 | CAWDFSGRTQFF | TGTGCCTGGGACTTTAGCGGGAGGACGCAGTTCTTC
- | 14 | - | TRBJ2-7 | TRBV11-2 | CASSAPRTSYEQYF | TGTGCCAGCAGCGCCCCCCGAACCAGCTACGAGCAGTACTTC
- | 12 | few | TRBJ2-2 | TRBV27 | CASSRNTGELFF | TGTGCCAGCAGTCGGAACACCGGGGAGCTGTTTTTT
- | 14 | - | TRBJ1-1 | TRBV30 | CAWSPDSTNTEAFF | TGTGCCTGGAGCCCGGACAGTACGAACACTGAAGCTTTCTTT
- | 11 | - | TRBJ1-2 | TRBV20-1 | CSARELPGYTF | TGCAGTGCTCGCGAGCTACCCGGCTACACCTTC
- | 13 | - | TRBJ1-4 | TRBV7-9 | CASSSTDGEKLFF | TGTGCCAGCTCTTCGACAGACGGTGAAAAACTGTTTTTT